This T cell receptor beta chain was sequenced during a study of T cell repertoires in cytomegalovirus infection. Study-wide background: Recently identified HLA-C-restricted CMV epitopes and well-studied HLA-B-restricted CMV epitopes were used by the study. Signatures in public TCR beta sequences pointed to both CMV infection and matching HLA type.

TCRdb recomputed calls from the reads with MiXCR, one row per CDR3 protein. The data contain 250,000 to 300,000 distinct CDR3 sequences, about 20% of them seen just once; the ten biggest clones take up around 20%. Findings and caveats of the study: Cumulative public TCR beta family frequency identified CMV carriers with the relevant HLA. Ex vivo responses were dominated by HLA-C-restricted CMV-specific TCR beta clonotypes.

There are many counts of this clonotype. As yet, its antigen is unknown. Trimming removed 4 bases from V and 4 bases from J; junction bases left unmatched: 12. The length of the CDR3 is 17 residues. CDR1 and CDR2 from the germline V gene are SGHTA and FQGNSA. The clonotype originates from a human donor in good health (CMV status not recorded). Some clones in this sample may be carry-over from other donors' samples. The chain employs TRBV7-2 and TRBJ2-3; 9 nucleotides agree with TRBD2. This material consisted of cultured PBMCs, taken from culture after CMV antigen stimulation. This CDR3 is CASSSYLAGAGADTQYF. The CDR3 DNA sequence: TGTGCCAGCAGCTCCTATTTAGCGGGAGCGGGGGCAGATACGCAGTATTTT.